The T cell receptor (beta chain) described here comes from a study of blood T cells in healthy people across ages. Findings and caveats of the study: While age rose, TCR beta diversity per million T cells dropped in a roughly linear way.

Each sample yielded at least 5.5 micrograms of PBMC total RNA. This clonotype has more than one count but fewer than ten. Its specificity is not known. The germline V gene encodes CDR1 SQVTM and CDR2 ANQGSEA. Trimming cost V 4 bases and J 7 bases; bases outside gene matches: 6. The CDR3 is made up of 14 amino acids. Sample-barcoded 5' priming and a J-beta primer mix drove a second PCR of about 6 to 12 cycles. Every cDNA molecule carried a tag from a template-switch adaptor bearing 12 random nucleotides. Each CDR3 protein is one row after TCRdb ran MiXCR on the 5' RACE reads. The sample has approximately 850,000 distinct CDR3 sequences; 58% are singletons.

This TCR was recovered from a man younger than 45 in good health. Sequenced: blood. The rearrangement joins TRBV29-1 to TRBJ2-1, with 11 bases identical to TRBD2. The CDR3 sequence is CSVGASGGLNEQFF. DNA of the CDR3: TGCAGCGTTGGAGCTAGCGGGGGGTTGAATGAGCAGTTCTTC.